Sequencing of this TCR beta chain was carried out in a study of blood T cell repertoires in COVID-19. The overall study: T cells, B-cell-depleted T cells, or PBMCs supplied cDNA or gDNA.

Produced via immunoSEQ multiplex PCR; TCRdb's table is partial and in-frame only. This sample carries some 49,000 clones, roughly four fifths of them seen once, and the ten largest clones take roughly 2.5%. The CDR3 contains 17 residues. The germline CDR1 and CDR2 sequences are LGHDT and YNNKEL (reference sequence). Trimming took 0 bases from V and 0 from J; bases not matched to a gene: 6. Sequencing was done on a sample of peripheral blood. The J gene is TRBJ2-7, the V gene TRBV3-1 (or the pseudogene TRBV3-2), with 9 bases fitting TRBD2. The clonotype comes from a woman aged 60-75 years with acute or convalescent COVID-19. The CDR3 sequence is CASSQDPGSGSSYEQYF. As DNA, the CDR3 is TGTGCCAGCAGCCAAGACCCGGGTAGCGGGAGCTCCTACGAGCAGTACTTC.